Shown below are 21 T cell receptor beta chains from a single sample sequenced in a study of spatial heterogeneity in lung cancer. TCRdb re-derived calls from the 5' RACE reads in MiXCR, one entry per CDR3 protein. The sample holds over 75,000 distinct CDR3 sequences, approximately 20% seen once. Time point meaning: sample taken at primary tumor resection. The input material, whole RNA from tumor, nontumor lung or frozen PBMC, was sequenced unsorted. This material consisted of PBMCs, taken at surgery. The receptors here all came from a male donor with early-stage non-small cell lung cancer.

The chain carries TRBV27 and TRBJ1-1, with TRBD1 matching over 9 bases. The CDR3 consists of 14 residues. The germline V gene has CDR1 MNHEY and CDR2 SMNVEV (reference sequence). V was clipped by 3 bases and J by 1 base; unmatched bases: 0. The CDR3 DNA reads TGTGCCAGCAGTTTGGACAGGGGGAACACTGAAGCTTTCTTT. This translates into CASSLDRGNTEAFF.

The rearrangement joins TRBV28 to TRBJ2-7; TRBD1 is a possible D gene (5 bases). Germline CDR1 is MDHEN and CDR2 is SYDVKM. The CDR3 is 13 residues long. The ends were cut back, 10 bases at V and 6 bases at J, with 19 bases in the middle. In DNA form, the CDR3 reads TGTGCCACCGAGGTGGACACTGCTTTCGAGCAGTACTTC. The encoded protein is CATEVDTAFEQYF.

J is TRBJ1-1 and V is TRBV6-2 or TRBV6-3; D remains ambiguous. The CDR3 is 12 amino acids. Trimming pared 2 bases from V and 7 bases from J, leaving 8 bases between. Germline CDR1 is MNHEY and CDR2 is SVGEGT. The CDR3 region is CASSYVGGEAFF. CDR3 nucleotide sequence: TGTGCCAGCAGTTACGTGGGAGGTGAAGCTTTCTTT.

The rearrangement uses TRBV5-1 and TRBJ2-5; no clear D gene. CDR1 and CDR2 (germline): SGHRS, YFSETQ. V was pared by 0 bases and J by 2 bases, with 8 bases between. The CDR3 is 14 amino acids. Here the CDR3 reads CASSLDGFQETQYF. DNA for the CDR3: TGCGCCAGCAGCTTGGACGGATTTCAAGAGACCCAGTACTTC.

A few counts support this clonotype. V is TRBV19 and J is TRBJ2-7; 8 nucleotides agree with TRBD1. Trimming removed 3 bases from V and 2 bases from J; junction bases left unmatched: 3. This CDR3 is 14 amino acids long. CDR1 is LNHDA, CDR2 SQIVND, per germline (reference sequence). The CDR3 reads CASSIGQGAYEQYF. The CDR3 DNA is TGTGCCAGTAGTATTGGACAGGGTGCCTACGAGCAGTACTTC.

The chain carries TRBV14 and TRBJ1-2; 8 bases are a match to TRBD1. Trimming took 2 bases from V and 5 from J; bases not matched to a gene: 4. CDR1 and CDR2 from the germline V gene are SGHDN and FVKESK. The CDR3 runs 14 residues. The CDR3 nucleotides read TGTGCCAGCAGCCAACTTGACAGGGGATATGGCTACACCTTC. Translation: CASSQLDRGYGYTF.

This clonotype was detected a few times. The gene calls are TRBV6-1 and TRBJ1-2, with D perhaps TRBD1 (5 bases). The V gene lost 4 bases and the J gene lost 4 bases, with 13 bases spanning the gap. This CDR3 is built from 14 residues. Per the germline V gene, CDR1 is MNHNS and CDR2 is SASEGT. In nucleotides, the CDR3 is TGTGCCAGCAGTGTCGAGACAGCTTCCTATGGCTACACCTTC. Translating gives CASSVETASYGYTF.

This clonotype was detected many times. CDR3: CSVGQGDWVTQYF. For the CDR3, the DNA is TGCAGCGTTGGACAGGGGGATTGGGTGACCCAGTACTTC. This chain uses TRBV29-1 with TRBJ2-5, with TRBD1 identical over 9 bases. The J segment lost 7 bases and the V segment lost 4 bases, leaving 7 bases of the junction unmatched. The CDR3 is 13 residues long. Germline V gives CDR1 SQVTM, CDR2 ANQGSEA.

The J gene is TRBJ2-2, the V gene TRBV10-3, with 13 bases lining up with TRBD2. The CDR3 contains 15 residues. V gave up 9 bases and J gave up 0 bases; unmatched junction bases: 1. Germline loops: CDR1 ENHRY, CDR2 SYGVKD. The chain's CDR3 is CAILAGGPNTGELFF. The CDR3 nucleotides are TGTGCCATACTAGCGGGAGGGCCGAACACCGGGGAGCTGTTTTTT.

This clonotype was picked up a small number of times. The V call is TRBV5-5, the J call TRBJ2-7; 12 bases agree with TRBD1. This CDR3 comprises 18 residues. Germline V gene sequence: CDR1 SGHKS, CDR2 YYEKEE (reference sequence). The ends lost 4 bases at V and 2 bases at J; junction bases unmatched: 13. The chain's CDR3 is CASSPGQGALTLPYEQYF. As DNA, the CDR3 is TGTGCCAGCAGCCCGGGACAGGGGGCGCTGACCCTCCCCTACGAGCAGTACTTC.

This clonotype was detected ten times or more. The gene calls are TRBV12-3 or TRBV12-4 and TRBJ2-7; possible D gene TRBD1, 6 bases. The CDR3 is 11 residues long. V was clipped by 6 bases and J by 5 bases, with 8 bases between them. The DNA of the CDR3 is TGTGCCAGCAGCAAGGGGGACGAGCAGTACTTC. Protein: CASSKGDEQYF.

The V and J genes are TRBV3-1 and TRBJ2-5; D perhaps matches TRBD2 (6 bases). Per the germline V gene, CDR1 is LGHDT and CDR2 is YNNKEL (reference sequence). The germline V and J ends were trimmed by 2 bases and 7 bases, with 11 bases remaining between them. The CDR3 totals 13 residues. In DNA, the CDR3 is TGTGCCAGCAGCCAAACTCGGCGGGGGACCCAGTACTTC. This sequence encodes CASSQTRRGTQYF.

In the case of this clonotype: The conserved phenylalanine or tryptophan is not found at the CDR3 terminus, so this likely reflects a read error. The chain links TRBV6-2 or TRBV6-3 to TRBJ2-7; 7 bases line up with TRBD2. This CDR3 region has 11 residues. The J segment lost 3 bases and the V segment lost 10 bases, leaving 3 bases of the junction unmatched. From germline, CDR1 is MNHEY and CDR2 SVGEGT. The CDR3 nucleotides are TGTGCCATCGGGGAGGGCTACGAGCAGTACTCC. It yields the protein CAIGEGYEQYS.

This clonotype was seen repeatedly, ten times or more. V and J are TRBV5-1 and TRBJ2-3; tentatively, D is TRBD2 (5 bases). This CDR3 has 15 residues. V lost 0 bases, J lost 2 bases, and 10 bases lay in between. Germline V gene data show CDR1 as SGHRS and CDR2 as YFSETQ. CDR3 nucleotide sequence: TGCGCCAGCAGCTTGGTTGACTACACCACAGATACGCAGTATTTT. Residues: CASSLVDYTTDTQYF.

This clonotype turned up a few times. The chain's CDR3 is CASSKMLGTYEQYF. CDR3 nucleotides: TGTGCCAGCAGCAAAATGCTCGGGACCTACGAGCAGTACTTC. This chain connects TRBV28 to TRBJ2-7; D perhaps matches TRBD2 (5 bases). The CDR3 covers 14 residues. Germline V gene lookup returns CDR1 MDHEN and CDR2 SYDVKM. V gave up 6 bases and J gave up 2 bases, with 14 bases separating them.

This clonotype was observed many times. The chain joins TRBV6-2 or TRBV6-3 to TRBJ2-1; 10 bases match TRBD2. CDR3 length: 15 amino acids. V lost 6 bases and J lost 7; bases outside the gene matches: 9. The germline CDR1 and CDR2 sequences are MNHEY and SVGEGT. The CDR3 DNA reads TGTGCCAGCAGCCGTTGGGCTAGCGGGGGTAATGAGCAGTTCTTC. It specifies CASSRWASGGNEQFF.

The gene calls are TRBV5-1 and TRBJ2-7, with TRBD1 matching 10 bases. Germline CDR1 SGHRS, CDR2 YFSETQ. J lost 0 bases, V lost 3 bases, and 6 bases had no gene match. This CDR3 is built from 16 residues. The CDR3 loop reads CASSSRTGGPSYEQYF. DNA for the CDR3: TGCGCCAGCAGCTCGAGGACAGGGGGTCCCTCCTACGAGCAGTACTTC.

CDR3 bases: TGCAGCGTTGAAGATCGGGGACAGGGAGTCTACGAGCAGTACTTC. Its translation: CSVEDRGQGVYEQYF. The rearrangement uses TRBV29-1 and TRBJ2-7; TRBD1 aligns across 9 bases. The CDR3 is 15 amino acids. V was clipped by 0 bases and J by 3 bases; unmatched bases: 6. CDR1 is SQVTM and CDR2 is ANQGSEA in the germline V gene.

This clonotype was counted at least ten times. The chain combines TRBV6-2 or TRBV6-3 with TRBJ2-5; possibly TRBD1 or TRBD2 for D (6 bases each). V lost 8 bases and J lost 5, with 15 bases in between. Germline loops: CDR1 MNHEY, CDR2 SVGEGT. The CDR3 covers 13 residues. Here the CDR3 reads CASRRGAGETQYF. The CDR3 DNA reads as TGTGCCAGCCGTAGGGGGGCCGGTGAGACCCAGTACTTC.

Only a few counts were recorded for this clonotype. V gene TRBV28 combines with J gene TRBJ2-2; TRBD2 matches 7 bases. The CDR3 sequence is 13 residues long. The germline CDR1 and CDR2 sequences are MDHEN and SYDVKM. The V and J ends lost 11 bases and 3 bases, in that order; junction bases with no gene match: 6. CDR3 residues: CAFRREYTGELFF. DNA for the CDR3: TGTGCCTTTCGGCGGGAGTACACCGGGGAGCTGTTTTTT.

The chain links TRBV27 to TRBJ2-7, with 8 bases fitting TRBD1. Germline assignment: CDR1 MNHEY and CDR2 SMNVEV (reference sequence). The CDR3 runs to 15 residues. The J segment lost 0 bases and the V segment lost 9 bases, leaving 10 bases of the junction unmatched. CDR3 amino acids: CASSGQGRYSYEQYF. CDR3 in DNA: TGTGCCAGTTCCGGACAGGGCCGTTACTCCTACGAGCAGTACTTC.